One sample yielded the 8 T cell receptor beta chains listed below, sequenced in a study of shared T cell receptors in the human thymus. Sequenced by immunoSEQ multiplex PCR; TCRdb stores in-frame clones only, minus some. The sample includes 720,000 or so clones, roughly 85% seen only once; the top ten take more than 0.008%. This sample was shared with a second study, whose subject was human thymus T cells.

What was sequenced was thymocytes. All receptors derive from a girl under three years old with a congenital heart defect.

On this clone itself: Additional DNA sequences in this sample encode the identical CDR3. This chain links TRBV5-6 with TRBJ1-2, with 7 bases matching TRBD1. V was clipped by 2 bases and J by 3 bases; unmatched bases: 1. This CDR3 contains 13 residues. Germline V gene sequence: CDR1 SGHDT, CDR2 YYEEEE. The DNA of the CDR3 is TGTGCCAGCAGCTTCGGGACAGACTATGGCTACACCTTC. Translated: CASSFGTDYGYTF.

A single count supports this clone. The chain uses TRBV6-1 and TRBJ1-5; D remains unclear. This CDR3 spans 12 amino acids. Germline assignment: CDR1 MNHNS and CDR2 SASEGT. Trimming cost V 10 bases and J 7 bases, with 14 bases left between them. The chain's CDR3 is CATNEGGQPQHF. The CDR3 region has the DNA TGTGCCACCAACGAGGGAGGACAGCCCCAGCATTTT.

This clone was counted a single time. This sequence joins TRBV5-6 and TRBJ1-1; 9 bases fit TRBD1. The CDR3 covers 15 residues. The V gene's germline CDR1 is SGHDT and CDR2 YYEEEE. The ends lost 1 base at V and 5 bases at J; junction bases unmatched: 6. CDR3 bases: TGTGCCAGCAGCTTGATTAGGACAGGGGTTACTGAAGCTTTCTTT. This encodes CASSLIRTGVTEAFF.

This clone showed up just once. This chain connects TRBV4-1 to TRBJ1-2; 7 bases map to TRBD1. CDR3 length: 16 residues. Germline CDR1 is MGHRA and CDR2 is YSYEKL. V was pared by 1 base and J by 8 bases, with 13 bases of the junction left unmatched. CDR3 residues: CASSQAEGQAGGGYTF. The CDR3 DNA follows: TGCGCCAGCAGCCAAGCAGAAGGACAGGCCGGGGGAGGCTACACCTTC.

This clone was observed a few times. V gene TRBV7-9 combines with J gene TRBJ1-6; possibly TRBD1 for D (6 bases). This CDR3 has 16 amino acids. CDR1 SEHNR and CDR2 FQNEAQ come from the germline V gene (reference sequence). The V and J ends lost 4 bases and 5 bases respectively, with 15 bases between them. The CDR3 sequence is CASSSRQDRNNSPLHF. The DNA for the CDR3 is TGTGCCAGCAGCTCTAGACAGGACAGAAATAATTCACCCCTCCACTTT.

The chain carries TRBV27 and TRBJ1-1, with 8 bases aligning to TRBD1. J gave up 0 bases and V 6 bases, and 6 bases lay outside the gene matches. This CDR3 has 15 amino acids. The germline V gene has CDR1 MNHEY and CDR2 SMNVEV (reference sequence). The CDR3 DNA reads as TGTGCCAGCAGCCAAGGACAGGGAATGAACACTGAAGCTTTCTTT. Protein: CASSQGQGMNTEAFF.

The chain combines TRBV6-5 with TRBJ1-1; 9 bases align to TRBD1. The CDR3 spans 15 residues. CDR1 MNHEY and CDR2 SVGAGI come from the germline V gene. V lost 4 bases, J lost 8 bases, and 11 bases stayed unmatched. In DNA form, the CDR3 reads TGTGCCAGCAGTTCCGGGACAGGGTTAATACCGGAAGCTTTCTTT. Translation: CASSSGTGLIPEAFF.

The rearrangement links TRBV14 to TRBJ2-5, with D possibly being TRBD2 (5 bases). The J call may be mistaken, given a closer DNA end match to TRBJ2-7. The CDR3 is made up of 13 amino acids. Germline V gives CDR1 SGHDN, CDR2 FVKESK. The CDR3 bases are TGTGCCAGCAGCCCTTCTCGGGACTACGAGCAGTACTTC. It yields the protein CASSPSRDYEQYF.